A single sample gave rise to the 23 T cell receptor beta chains below, sequenced in a study of blood T cell repertoires in COVID-19. Generated by immunoSEQ multiplex PCR, the TCRdb table keeps only in-frame clones and is missing some. The data contain some 300,000 clones, 90% of them singletons. The sequenced sample was peripheral blood. Source of these receptors: a woman in her forties with COVID-19, enrolled during active disease.

This clone came up once. CDR3 region: CASSFLAGGDEQFF. The CDR3 DNA reads as TGTGCCAGCAGCTTCCTAGCGGGAGGCGATGAGCAGTTCTTC. The rearrangement uses TRBV5-5 and TRBJ2-1, with 11 bases that match TRBD2. Germline V CDR1 and CDR2: SGHKS, YYEKEE (reference sequence). Germline trimming cut 2 bases from V and 8 bases from J; bases unmatched to any gene: 3. This CDR3 is 14 amino acids long.

V gene TRBV7-8 combines with J gene TRBJ2-7; D is unclear. The CDR3 has 12 residues. From germline, CDR1 is SGHVS and CDR2 FQNEAQ. Trimming shortened V by 5 bases and J by 7 bases, and 12 bases separated the two germline ends. The CDR3: CASSPPNWEQYF. Written as DNA, the CDR3 is TGTGCCAGCAGCCCGCCCAACTGGGAGCAGTACTTC.

This chain uses TRBV5-1 with TRBJ2-1; 7 bases fit TRBD1. The germline V gene has CDR1 SGHRS and CDR2 YFSETQ. The CDR3 is 15 residues long. V shed 5 bases and J 4 bases; nucleotides not matched to a gene: 9. CDR3 DNA sequence: TGCGCCAGCAGTTTCCCTGGGACAGCTTACAATGAGCAGTTCTTC. Its protein is CASSFPGTAYNEQFF.

The chain joins TRBV6-2 or TRBV6-3 to TRBJ1-2; D is undetermined. V shed 4 bases and J shed 7 bases, with 10 bases lying between them. The germline CDR1 and CDR2 sequences are MNHEY and SVGEGT. The CDR3 length is 12 residues. DNA of the CDR3: TGTGCCAGCAGTTCCCCGCCCGGTGGCTACACCTTC. Translating it yields CASSSPPGGYTF.

The chain employs TRBV10-3 and TRBJ1-2; TRBD1 might be the D (5 bases). Trimming stripped 3 bases from V and 8 bases from J, with 13 bases between. The germline gives CDR1 ENHRY, CDR2 SYGVKD. CDR3 size: 13 residues. CDR3 amino acids: CAISEPPQGGYTF. For the CDR3, the DNA is TGTGCCATCAGTGAACCGCCCCAGGGCGGCTACACCTTC.

This clone showed up just a few times. The same CDR3 can be traced to other DNA sequences in this sample. The CDR3 nucleotides read TGTGCCAGTAGTACTAGCGGCTCCTACAATGAGCAGTTCTTC. The encoded protein is CASSTSGSYNEQFF. V gene TRBV19 combines with J gene TRBJ2-1, with 7 positions matching TRBD2. The germline CDR1 and CDR2 sequences are LNHDA and SQIVND (reference sequence). Germline trimming cut 4 bases from V and 0 bases from J; bases unmatched to any gene: 0. This CDR3 region has 14 residues.

J is TRBJ1-6 and V is TRBV11-2; the D is unclear. Germline V CDR1 and CDR2: SGHAT, FQNNGV. CDR3 length: 15 residues. V lost 5 bases and J 4 bases, leaving 12 bases between the germline ends. CDR3 DNA: TGTGCCAGCAGCCCCCGACTGTCGTATAATTCACCCCTCCACTTT. Its translation: CASSPRLSYNSPLHF. The entire variable domain, with the rest obtained from reference TRBV11-2 and TRBJ1-6, is as follows: EAGVAQSPRYKIIEKRQSVAFWCNPISGHATLYWYQQILGQGPKLLIQFQNNGVVDDSQLPKDRFSAERLKGVDSTLKIQPAKLEDSAVYLCASSPRLSYNSPLHFGNGTRLTVT.

The chain couples TRBV9 to TRBJ1-1, with D perhaps TRBD1 (5 bases). The CDR3 contains 14 residues. The germline V gene has CDR1 SGDLS and CDR2 YYNGEE. Between the trimmed V and J ends, which lost 2 bases and 6 bases, there was a span of 14 bases. This CDR3 reads CASSVFPLGAEAFF. The CDR3 nucleotides are TGTGCCAGCAGCGTGTTCCCTTTAGGGGCTGAAGCTTTCTTT.

The chain is built from TRBV18 and TRBJ1-1; no definite D call. Germline V gives CDR1 KGHSH, CDR2 LQKENI. The V gene lost 0 bases and the J gene lost 2 bases, with 22 bases spanning the gap. The CDR3 has 19 amino acids. CDR3: CASSPPLAGKPFLNTEAFF. CDR3 coding DNA: TGTGCCAGCTCACCACCGTTAGCGGGGAAACCCTTTCTAAACACTGAAGCTTTCTTT.

The rearrangement links TRBV19 to TRBJ1-5; 8 bases agree with TRBD1. This CDR3 is 13 amino acids long. The germline gives CDR1 LNHDA, CDR2 SQIVND (reference sequence). Trimming removed 5 bases from V and 5 bases from J; junction bases left unmatched: 2. The chain's CDR3 is CASSGTGYQPQHF. For the CDR3, the DNA is TGTGCCAGTAGTGGGACAGGCTATCAGCCCCAGCATTTT. Complete variable domain (other parts from reference TRBV19 and TRBJ1-5): DGGITQSPKYLFRKEGQNVTLSCEQNLNHDAMYWYRQDPGQGLRLIYYSQIVNDFQKGDIAEGYSVSREKKESFPLTVTSAQKNPTAFYLCASSGTGYQPQHFGDGTRLSIL.

The chain joins TRBV19 to TRBJ2-7; no clear D gene. The germline gives CDR1 LNHDA, CDR2 SQIVND (reference sequence). CDR3 length equals 15 residues. V was pared by 5 bases and J by 2 bases, with 16 bases between. The CDR3 nucleotides read TGTGCCAGTAGTGTCGCGAGGTCCTCCGCCTACGAGCAGTACTTC. The encoded protein is CASSVARSSAYEQYF.

The chain carries TRBV27 and TRBJ1-6, with D possibly TRBD1 on 6 matching bases. V dropped 3 bases and J dropped 8 bases, with 20 bases sitting between them. Germline loops: CDR1 MNHEY, CDR2 SMNVEV (reference sequence). The CDR3 loop spans 17 amino acids. DNA of the CDR3: TGTGCCAGCAGTTTCACCGACCCTACAGGGTCTGATTCACCCCTCCACTTT. Amino acid sequence: CASSFTDPTGSDSPLHF.

The V gene is TRBV28, the J gene TRBJ1-1; no firm D call. The CDR3 runs to 13 residues. Germline loops: CDR1 MDHEN, CDR2 SYDVKM. V was pared by 5 bases and J by 3 bases, with 10 bases between. The CDR3 region has the DNA TGTGCCAGCAGTACCTCCGGGGACACTGAAGCTTTCTTT. Amino acids: CASSTSGDTEAFF.

The chain combines TRBV6-1 with TRBJ1-1; D remains ambiguous. From germline, CDR1 is MNHNS and CDR2 SASEGT. Deletions cut 3 bases from V and 2 bases from J, with 10 bases between. CDR3 length: 14 amino acids. The CDR3 nucleotides are TGTGCCAGCAGTGAGCAGGTGCTAAACACTGAAGCTTTCTTT. Translated: CASSEQVLNTEAFF.

The chain joins TRBV6-2 or TRBV6-3 to TRBJ2-3; D might be TRBD2 (6 bases). With 2 bases removed from V and 3 bases from J, the gap between germline ends came to 12 bases. CDR1 MNHEY and CDR2 SVGEGT come from the germline V gene. The CDR3 spans 15 residues. CDR3: CASSYDSGSTDTQYF. In DNA, the CDR3 is TGTGCCAGCAGTTACGATTCCGGGAGTACAGATACGCAGTATTTT.

The CDR3 reads CASSPDRVGDSNQPQHF. In DNA form, the CDR3 reads TGTGCCAGCAGTCCAGACAGGGTCGGAGATAGCAATCAGCCCCAGCATTTT. The chain is built from TRBV28 and TRBJ1-5; TRBD1 matches 7 bases. J gave up 0 bases and V 5 bases, and 10 bases lay outside the gene matches. Looked up from germline, CDR1 is MDHEN and CDR2 is SYDVKM. The CDR3 is 17 residues long. Complete variable domain (other parts from reference TRBV28 and TRBJ1-5): DVKVTQSSRYLVKRTGEKVFLECVQDMDHENMFWYRQDPGLGLRLIYFSYDVKMKEKGDIPEGYSVSREKKERFSLILESASTNQTSMYLCASSPDRVGDSNQPQHFGDGTRLSIL.

This clone came up once. The chain has TRBV5-1 and TRBJ1-6; D remains unclear. Per germline, CDR1 SGHRS and CDR2 YFSETQ. Trimming removed 1 base from V and 7 bases from J, with 12 bases in between. The CDR3 loop spans 15 amino acids. The CDR3 DNA reads TGCGCCAGCAGCTTGAATACCCTATCGAATTCACCCCTCCACTTT. It translates to CASSLNTLSNSPLHF.

The chain couples TRBV3-1 (or the pseudogene TRBV3-2) to TRBJ2-1, with TRBD1 as a possible D gene (7 bases). The germline CDR1 and CDR2 sequences are LGHDT and YNNKEL (reference sequence). Trimming left V 3 bases short and J 5 bases short, with 29 bases between. CDR3 length: 20 residues. The CDR3 DNA reads as TGTGCCAGCAGCCACCGAAGGTCCAGGGGGGCTACCATTGTTAACAATGAGCAGTTCTTC. Its translation: CASSHRRSRGATIVNNEQFF.

The chain is built from TRBV3-1 (or the pseudogene TRBV3-2) and TRBJ2-2; 12 positions match TRBD2. The germline CDR1 and CDR2 sequences are LGHDT and YNNKEL (reference sequence). The J segment lost 3 bases and the V segment lost 4 bases, leaving 6 bases of the junction unmatched. CDR3 length: 17 residues. For the CDR3, the DNA is TGTGCCAGCAGCCCCAACCGACTAGCGGGGGACACCGGGGAGCTGTTTTTT. Protein product: CASSPNRLAGDTGELFF.

The chain is built from TRBV19 and TRBJ1-3; the D is unclear. V lost 3 bases, J lost 0 bases, and 9 bases lay in between. CDR3 size: 15 residues. CDR1 and CDR2 (germline): LNHDA, SQIVND (reference sequence). The CDR3 region is CASSIRSASGNTIYF. DNA of the CDR3: TGTGCCAGTAGTATTAGGAGCGCCTCTGGAAACACCATATATTTT.

V usage is TRBV7-9 and J usage is TRBJ2-2, with D tentatively TRBD1 (6 bases). V lost 6 bases and J lost 3, with 17 bases in between. Germline V gives CDR1 SEHNR, CDR2 FQNEAQ (reference sequence). The CDR3 consists of 16 residues. CDR3 sequence: CASSLRGQLHTGELFF. As DNA, the CDR3 is TGTGCCAGCAGTCTCCGAGGACAGCTACACACCGGGGAGCTGTTTTTT.

The chain is built from TRBV4-1 and TRBJ1-5; 11 positions agree with TRBD1. This CDR3 is 16 amino acids long. Germline lookup yields CDR1 MGHRA and CDR2 YSYEKL. The V and J ends lost 1 base and 5 bases, in that order; junction bases with no gene match: 4. CDR3 residues: CASSQALGQGDQPQHF. The CDR3 nucleotides are TGCGCCAGCAGCCAAGCCCTGGGACAGGGGGATCAGCCCCAGCATTTT.

This chain joins TRBV7-9 and TRBJ2-1; TRBD2 aligns across 13 bases. The germline V gene encodes CDR1 SEHNR and CDR2 FQNEAQ (reference sequence). CDR3 size: 17 residues. The trim removed 5 bases at V and 3 bases at J, leaving 7 bases unmatched. CDR3 nucleotides: TGTGCCAGCAGCGACCGACTAGCGGGAGGTTTCTACAATGAGCAGTTCTTC. Protein sequence: CASSDRLAGGFYNEQFF.